These T cell receptor beta chains were read from a single sample in a study of beta chain features in type 1 diabetes. Profiling relied on immunoSEQ multiplex PCR, and the TCRdb table lists in-frame clones only, not all of them. The data show some 15,000 clones, less than 50% seen once. The sequencing sample was made of stem cell memory CD4+ T cells from blood. These receptors were collected from a woman aged 40 to 50 in good health. Both conserved end residues are part of each CDR3. Each record gives: clone size, D gene, J gene, V gene, CDR3 protein, CDR3 DNA. A D gene is named only where the DNA matches it firmly. Some rows mark clone size as missing; the rest say once, few, many or name a class of expanded clone.

- | - | TRBJ2-3 | TRBV5-1 | CAGGAGGYTDTQYF | TGCGCCGGAGGGGCGGGCGGATACACAGATACGCAGTATTTT
- | - | TRBJ2-5 | TRBV19 | CASSYPTRGQETQYF | TGTGCCAGTAGTTATCCGACACGGGGCCAAGAGACCCAGTACTTC
- | TRBD1 | TRBJ1-3 | TRBV6-6 | CASSGQGRGNTIYF | TGTGCCAGCAGTGGACAGGGGAGAGGAAACACCATATATTTT
- | - | TRBJ2-2 | TRBV11-2 | CASSSTRRMNTGELFF | TGTGCCAGCAGCAGCACTAGAAGAATGAACACCGGGGAGCTGTTTTTT
- | TRBD1 | TRBJ1-1 | TRBV27 | CASSPDTGGTEAFF | TGTGCCAGCAGTCCCGATACAGGGGGCACTGAAGCTTTCTTT
- | TRBD2 | TRBJ2-1 | TRBV5-1 | CASSSPGTSGHNEQFF | TGCGCCAGCAGTTCCCCCGGGACTAGCGGACACAATGAGCAGTTCTTC
few | - | TRBJ1-6 | TRBV6-5 | CASSYWGESPLHF | TGTGCCAGCAGTTACTGGGGGGAGTCACCCCTCCACTTT
few | - | TRBJ2-2 | TRBV7-9 | CASSLGTANTGELFF | TGTGCCAGCAGCTTAGGCACAGCTAACACCGGGGAGCTGTTTTTT
- | - | TRBJ2-2 | TRBV28 | CASSGANTGELFF | TGTGCCAGCAGCGGAGCGAACACCGGGGAGCTGTTTTTT
- | TRBD1 | TRBJ2-5 | TRBV7-9 | CASSLGQGVGETQYF | TGTGCCAGCAGCTTAGGACAGGGGGTAGGGGAGACCCAGTACTTC